This is a list of T cell receptor beta chains from one sample in a study of control samples from healthy donors and cancer patients. Assay: immunoSEQ multiplex PCR; the TCRdb copy retains only in-frame clones and omits some. The top ten clones hold 3% to 4% of a sample with some 51,000 clones, approximately 86% of them seen once. Sequenced input: blood. The receptors were sampled from a man aged 45-65 years in good health. CDR3s include the opening cysteine and the closing phenylalanine or tryptophan. A D gene is named only where the DNA matches it firmly. Not all rows give a size; the values are once, few, many and, for expanded clones, a class.

d_call | j_call | clone_size | v_call | cdr3_aa | cdr3_nt
- | TRBJ2-7 | - | TRBV5-1 | CASSPTGYEQYF | TGCGCCAGCAGCCCGACAGGTTACGAGCAGTACTTC
TRBD1 | TRBJ1-2 | few | TRBV25-1 | CASSGGGQGNGYTF | TGTGCCAGCAGTGGGGGGGGACAGGGAAACGGCTACACCTTC
TRBD1 | TRBJ1-6 | - | TRBV7-2 | CASSLGTDNSPLHF | TGTGCCAGCAGCTTGGGGACAGATAATTCACCCCTCCACTTT
- | TRBJ1-5 | - | TRBV6-4 | CASRGGGHRTQWPQHF | TGTGCCAGCAGAGGGGGGGGGCATAGAACCCAGTGGCCCCAGCATTTT
TRBD2 | TRBJ2-7 | - | TRBV25-1 | CASSAGGLDEQYF | TGTGCCAGCAGTGCGGGGGGTCTGGACGAGCAGTACTTC
TRBD1 | TRBJ2-2 | - | TRBV27 | CASSRDSGTGASGELFF | TGTGCCAGCAGTAGAGATTCCGGGACAGGGGCCTCCGGGGAGCTGTTTTTT
- | TRBJ2-3 | - | TRBV7-9 | CASSLHKQYF | TGTGCCAGCAGCTTACATAAGCAGTATTTT
- | TRBJ1-1 | - | TRBV7-8 | CASSLGPGANTEAFF | TGTGCCAGCAGCTTAGGACCGGGAGCGAACACTGAAGCTTTCTTT
- | TRBJ2-7 | - | TRBV6-5 | CASSPRQGGRDEQYF | TGTGCCAGCAGTCCCCGCCAGGGGGGGCGGGACGAGCAGTACTTC
- | TRBJ2-1 | - | TRBV7-3 | CASSLKGPPYNEQFF | TGTGCCAGCAGCTTAAAGGGACCCCCCTACAATGAGCAGTTCTTC
- | TRBJ1-2 | - | TRBV27 | CASSQGTVANYGYTF | TGTGCCAGCAGTCAGGGGACGGTCGCTAACTATGGCTACACCTTC
- | TRBJ2-1 | - | TRBV14 | CASSQDTTGRQFF | TGTGCCAGCAGCCAAGATACTACGGGAAGGCAGTTCTTC
- | TRBJ1-6 | - | TRBV2 | CARDWLYNSPLHF | TGTGCCAGAGACTGGCTCTATAATTCACCCCTCCACTTT
- | TRBJ1-2 | - | TRBV28 | CASSFPPTGRGHYGYTF | TGTGCCAGCAGTTTCCCTCCCACGGGCAGGGGCCACTATGGCTACACCTTC
- | TRBJ1-2 | few | TRBV30 | CAWNGGLSDYGYTF | TGTGCCTGGAACGGCGGACTCTCGGACTATGGCTACACCTTC
TRBD2 | TRBJ2-7 | - | TRBV4-3 | CASSQGASGRSYEQYF | TGCGCCAGCAGCCAAGGGGCTAGCGGGAGGAGCTACGAGCAGTACTTC
- | TRBJ2-3 | - | TRBV11-3 | CASSLGALTDTQYF | TGTGCCAGCAGCTTGGGTGCCCTCACAGATACGCAGTATTTT
TRBD2 | TRBJ2-1 | - | TRBV4-2 | CASSLSLGGSSYNEQFF | TGTGCCAGCAGCCTATCTTTGGGGGGGAGCTCCTACAATGAGCAGTTCTTC
- | TRBJ1-3 | - | TRBV12-3/TRBV12-4 | CASRRGGGNTIYF | TGTGCCAGCAGACGCGGCGGAGGAAACACCATATATTTT
TRBD1 | TRBJ2-7 | - | TRBV9 | CASSRDRAYEQYF | TGTGCCAGCTCTCGGGACAGAGCCTACGAGCAGTACTTC
- | TRBJ1-6 | - | TRBV19 | CASRATGHSPLHF | TGTGCCAGTAGAGCAACAGGGCATTCACCCCTCCACTTT
- | TRBJ1-4 | - | TRBV9 | CASSVGTQVGDSSEKLFF | TGTGCCAGCAGCGTAGGAACCCAAGTTGGGGACTCCAGTGAAAAACTGTTTTTT
- | TRBJ1-5 | - | TRBV5-3 | CARSLGDKNQPQHF | TGTGCCAGAAGCTTGGGGGACAAGAATCAGCCCCAGCATTTT
- | TRBJ2-7 | - | TRBV25-1 | CASGPTYEQYF | TGTGCCAGCGGCCCGACCTACGAGCAGTACTTC
TRBD1 | TRBJ2-7 | - | TRBV6-2/TRBV6-3 | CASSSPGQGLYEQYF | TGTGCCAGCAGTTCCCCGGGACAGGGGCTCTACGAGCAGTACTTC
TRBD2 | TRBJ2-1 | - | TRBV19 | CASSFSRGAGTSVYNEQFF | TGTGCCAGTAGTTTTTCAAGGGGCGCCGGGACTAGCGTGTACAATGAGCAGTTCTTC
- | TRBJ2-7 | - | TRBV19 | CASSLTNFYEQYF | TGTGCCAGTAGTCTCACGAACTTCTACGAGCAGTACTTC
- | TRBJ1-2 | - | TRBV25-1 | CASSESRELNYFHGYTF | TGTGCCAGCAGTGAATCCAGGGAGTTGAACTATTTTCATGGCTACACCTTC
- | TRBJ1-4 | - | TRBV2 | CASRDSLNEKLFF | TGTGCCAGCAGGGACAGCCTCAATGAAAAACTGTTTTTT
- | TRBJ2-6 | - | TRBV28 | CASSLIGWAPGANVLTF | TGTGCCAGCAGTTTGATAGGGTGGGCGCCTGGGGCCAACGTCCTGACTTTC
- | TRBJ2-7 | - | TRBV7-2 | CASIAGPYPSYEQYF | TGTGCCAGCATCGCAGGACCGTACCCCTCCTACGAGCAGTACTTC
- | TRBJ2-7 | - | TRBV7-2 | CASSFPFGSSYEQYF | TGTGCCAGCAGCTTCCCGTTCGGGAGCTCCTACGAGCAGTACTTC
- | TRBJ2-1 | - | TRBV28 | CASSFYNEQFF | TGTGCCAGCAGTTTCTACAATGAGCAGTTCTTC
- | TRBJ2-2 | medium-sized | TRBV7-9 | CASSTKGGGAGSTGELFF | TGTGCCAGCAGCACAAAAGGTGGTGGAGCCGGGAGCACCGGGGAGCTGTTTTTT
TRBD2 | TRBJ2-1 | - | TRBV18 | CASSPLTSGGNEQFF | TGTGCCAGCTCACCACTTACTAGCGGGGGCAATGAGCAGTTCTTC
- | TRBJ2-2 | - | TRBV5-1 | CASSLETSSNTGELFF | TGCGCCAGCAGCTTGGAGACAAGTTCGAACACCGGGGAGCTGTTTTTT
- | TRBJ1-2 | - | TRBV3-1/TRBV3-2 | CASSQAGTQNYGYTF | TGTGCCAGCAGCCAAGCGGGGACTCAAAACTATGGCTACACCTTC
- | TRBJ2-5 | - | TRBV7-7 | CASSLALDSGTQYF | TGTGCCAGCAGCTTGGCACTAGACAGTGGGACCCAGTACTTC
TRBD2 | TRBJ2-1 | - | TRBV3-1/TRBV3-2 | CASSRGLASYEQFF | TGTGCCAGCAGCCGGGGACTAGCTTCCTATGAGCAGTTCTTC
- | TRBJ2-7 | - | TRBV7-2 | CASSLDPGALREQYF | TGTGCCAGCAGCTTAGACCCTGGGGCTCTAAGGGAGCAGTACTTC
TRBD1 | TRBJ1-5 | - | TRBV9 | CASSTGDSSLSNQPQHF | TGTGCCAGCAGCACGGGGGACAGCTCCCTTAGCAATCAGCCCCAGCATTTT
- | TRBJ1-2 | - | TRBV6-5 | CASSYRDTHGYTF | TGTGCCAGCAGTTATAGGGACACCCACGGCTACACCTTC
- | TRBJ1-4 | - | TRBV11-2 | CASSLSGATNEKLFF | TGTGCCAGCAGCTTATCAGGAGCAACTAATGAAAAACTGTTTTTT
- | TRBJ2-4 | - | TRBV7-9 | CASSLVGGVAKNIQYF | TGTGCCAGCAGCTTAGTTGGCGGCGTAGCCAAAAACATTCAGTACTTC
TRBD2 | TRBJ2-5 | - | TRBV7-7 | CASSLGVGREETQYF | TGTGCTAGCAGCTTAGGGGTCGGGCGGGAGGAGACCCAGTACTTC
- | TRBJ1-1 | few | TRBV5-6 | CASSSYTFEAFF | TGTGCCAGCAGCTCTTACACGTTCGAAGCTTTCTTT
TRBD2 | TRBJ2-1 | - | TRBV7-3 | CASSLLLAGVSNEQFF | TGTGCCAGCAGCTTATTACTAGCGGGAGTCTCAAATGAGCAGTTCTTC
- | TRBJ2-2 | - | TRBV19 | CASRQAPSTGELFF | TGTGCCAGCCGACAGGCTCCCTCCACCGGGGAGCTGTTTTTT
TRBD2 | TRBJ2-7 | - | TRBV6-2/TRBV6-3 | CASSYAASGSFEQYF | TGTGCCAGCAGTTACGCGGCTAGCGGATCTTTCGAGCAGTACTTC
- | TRBJ2-3 | - | TRBV4-3 | CASSQDEQGWGDTQYF | TGCGCCAGCAGCCAAGACGAGCAGGGGTGGGGAGATACGCAGTATTTT
TRBD1 | TRBJ2-5 | - | TRBV5-6 | CASSRTGGGETQYF | TGTGCCAGCAGCCGTACAGGGGGCGGAGAGACCCAGTACTTC